This T cell receptor beta chain was identified during a study of cytomegalovirus exposure and HLA in healthy donors. Amplification used 60 Vbeta primers and 13 Jbeta primers. This table comes from immunoSEQ multiplex PCR, and its TCRdb copy is limited to in-frame clones, with some not included. The top ten hold roughly 40% of the sample, which has around 30,000 clones, roughly 66% seen once. V dropped 1 base and J dropped 4 bases, with 13 bases sitting between them. This CDR3 has 16 residues. The germline gives CDR1 KGHSH, CDR2 LQKENI. V usage is TRBV18 and J usage is TRBJ2-2; D is unclear. This receptor was obtained from a male donor in good health and CMV-seropositive. The sequencing input was PBMCs. The CDR3 here is CASSPQTLISTGELFF. In DNA form, the CDR3 reads TGTGCCAGCTCACCACAGACACTCATCTCCACCGGGGAGCTGTTTTTT.